Below, one TCR beta chain is given with its context. Its target is unknown. The entry originates in a study of cytomegalovirus exposure and HLA in healthy donors. Study-wide findings and caveats: The finding came from a later analysis; first-cohort TCR clusters tended to co-occur in the 110 or so validation repertoires. For most TCR sequences rarity was the rule, although some public TCRs occurred in many donors.

The donors formed part of the roughly 110-subject validation cohort, distinct from the roughly 600-subject first cohort. CDR3 size: 14 residues. Trimming stripped 0 bases from V and 8 bases from J, with 10 bases between. Germline V gene data show CDR1 as LGHNA and CDR2 as YSLEER. TCRdb's copy holds only in-frame clones and misses some; the assay was immunoSEQ multiplex PCR. The sample includes around 150,000 clones, roughly nine tenths of them seen just once. The chain combines TRBV4-3 with TRBJ2-2, with D hard to call. Source material: PBMCs. This sequence originates from a woman between 18 and 29 years old in good health and CMV-seropositive. DNA of the CDR3: TGCGCCAGCAGCCAAGATCGGCGACATGGGGAGCTGTTTTTT. It is translated as CASSQDRRHGELFF.